The present T cell receptor (beta chain) was sequenced within a study of cytomegalovirus exposure and HLA in healthy donors (dated by TCRdb to about 2017). Notes on the research overall: An earlier analysis of approximately 590 of the donors reported about 250 Gb of sequence data and 117 million unique TCR beta sequences from 150 million to 200 million T cells. Approximately 300 gigabases of sequencing data and approximately 85 million unique TCR sequences were included in an early release covering 550 to 800 HLA-typed donors. Among the roughly 390 genotyped donors, roughly 80% belonged to the genetic ancestry cluster associated with self-reported Caucasian donors. The study aimed to test whether cataloging public T cell receptors could reveal signatures of past pathogen exposure. Using immunosequencing, the study profiled T cell repertoires from about 610 subjects and related those repertoires to cytomegalovirus serostatus. In addition to the first cohort of 666 subjects, a separate validation cohort of 120 different subjects was used. To predict cytomegalovirus infection status, the study combined high-throughput TCR immunosequencing, statistical association of individual TCRs with disease status, and machine learning. In a later analysis, previously published TCR beta repertoires from several hundred donors were re-analyzed and high-resolution HLA genotyping was added so that TCR occurrence patterns could be studied. The later analysis used no new phenotypic data to find candidate immune exposures, relying instead on TCR beta sequences and their occurrence across donors. To decide whether each TCR beta V gene segment behaved as functional or pseudogenic, an earlier analysis of approximately 620 of the donors relied on high-throughput TCR beta sequencing. Alongside the repertoire data, information on donor age, sex, ethnicity and CMV serostatus was compiled. Genome-wide SNP genotypes for about 60% of the 666 donors were used in a later genetic analysis, which treated that subset as a discovery cohort. Every discovery cohort repertoire had been produced on one sequencing platform. HLA typing covered class I and class II loci at four-digit resolution. The number of donors typed differed by locus, with about 629-630 for A, B, C, DRB1 and DQB1, 522 for DQA1, 600 to 610 for DPA1, and about 450 for DPB1. A handful of DR-DQ haplotypes were treated as single units for association and clustering because of strong linkage in the cohort. Across under 500 genotyped donors of the cohort, an average of approximately 200,000 unique TCR beta nucleotide sequences per donor were sequenced, and 15% to 20% of those sequences were non-productive.

The cohort was made up of approximately 670 healthy bone marrow donors. Cohort members were all nominally healthy when sampled, although unrecorded immune exposures were likely present. The donor tested CMV seropositive, placing the donor among the 289 seropositive members of the cohort. Each donor provided a peripheral blood sample, and peripheral blood mononuclear cells were used for TCR beta sequencing. Genomic DNA was extracted from the blood cell samples with the Qiagen DNeasy Blood Extraction Kit. Library method: the immunoSEQ multiplex PCR assay. The multiplex PCR relied on a mix of 60 forward primers for TCR Vbeta segments and 13 reverse primers for TCR Jbeta segments. Amplification of the CDR3 region of rearranged TCR beta genes was performed with a multiplex PCR assay on genomic DNA. On the Illumina HiSeq System, the amplified TCR beta libraries were sequenced as 87-base-pair reads. In the paper's pipeline: A later analysis counted approximately 76 million unique TCR beta chains across the 700 or so repertoires, and some 11 million of these chains were shared by at least two donors. Raw reads were error-corrected and collapsed into unique sequences by a nearest-neighbor algorithm in which closely related sequences were merged to remove PCR and sequencing errors. V, D and J gene segments were assigned by aligning CDR3 sequences to IMGT reference sequences. For a sequence to be retained, a match of at least six nucleotides was required to both a V gene segment and a J gene segment. Rearrangements were classified as productive when the CDR3 lacked stop codons and remained in frame with V and J, and all other rearrangements were classified as non-productive. Following IMGT convention, CDR3 was defined as the stretch from the second conserved V-encoded cysteine up to the conserved J-encoded phenylalanine. Sequences without an unambiguous match to a single V gene segment were excluded from the earlier analysis of several hundred of the donors. In an earlier analysis of more than 500 of the donors, a V segment was called functional when productive rearrangements were above 56.7%, and segregating when the standard deviation between donors exceeded 5%. To diagnose cytomegalovirus status from the catalog of TCR beta chain sequences, a statistical classification framework was built. A later analysis assigned V and J genes by comparing TCR nucleotide sequences with IMGT/GENE-DB human TR gene sequences. Using the TCRdist pipeline, a later analysis assigned CDR3 sequences along with most-parsimonious VDJ recombination scenarios. A later analysis defined each TCR beta chain by its CDR3 amino acid sequence plus V-gene family, and excluded reads lacking a unique V-gene family. In a later analysis, fewer than 650 highly shared, low-generation-probability nucleotide sequences were removed to address suspected cross-contamination and a sequencing artifact. A later analysis calculated a clonal expansion index for each public chain from normalized within-repertoire ranks of inferred template counts. In a later analysis, generation probabilities were computed using a VDJ recombination model fitted to out-of-frame rearrangements, and the results were checked against IGoR. A later analysis scored TCR-TCR, TCR-HLA and TCR-CMV co-occurrence with hypergeometric tests, applying a repertoire-size bias correction to TCR pairs. False discovery rates were estimated in a later analysis by permuting HLA or CMV assignments 20 times. A later analysis grouped co-occurring TCRs with DBSCAN, adding TCRdist sequence similarity when clustering within HLA-allele-positive subsets. Repertoires with fewer than 30,000 or more than 120,000 public chains, plus five repertoires with anomalous nucleotide sharing, were excluded from co-occurrence clustering. This immuneACCESS table, as held by TCRdb, lists in-frame sequences with V and J called but not all clones. Of the missing ones, under half trace to an unresolved V gene in checked studies; the others have no known cause. D and trimming were read from the DNA, whereas the V and J calls and clone size are those reported in that table. The sample records roughly 190,000 clones, 60% to 80% of which are singletons. 3.1% of the sample comes from the top ten.

From its cysteine to its phenylalanine, the CDR3 spans 17 amino acids. Only the CDR3 DNA is retained, 51 bases long and in frame from the first base. According to the germline V gene, CDR1 reads MDHEN and CDR2 reads SYDVKM. V loses 3 bases at its end and J loses 8 bases; junction bases beyond the gene matches: 11. Study-level results and caveats: This cohort had only TCR beta chains sequenced, and the lack of alpha or paired-chain data limited which features could be detected. When HLA alleles, especially DR and DQ, strongly co-occurred, TCR associations were difficult to assign to individual alleles. Specific HLA alleles were associated with 15,000 to 20,000 TCR beta sequences at a false discovery rate of 0.05 in a later analysis. A later genetic analysis reported fewer N-insertions in productive TCRs among donors in an Asian-associated ancestry cluster than the roughly 700-donor mean. According to a later analysis, most CMV-associated TCR beta chains appeared to be HLA-restricted, and the HLA associations seemed to be driven largely by CMV exposure. For the cohort, immune exposure information was limited to CMV serostatus. While some public TCRs were present in many individuals, most TCR sequences turned up only very rarely across donors. V-gene and J-gene trimming of TCR beta chains was associated with a missense DCLRE1C variant in a later genetic analysis, and the association was replicated in an independent cohort. Some IMGT-functional V segments, including TRBV6-2 and TRBV6-3, could not be distinguished by the 87-base-pair reads and were therefore excluded. The classifier was reported to diagnose cytomegalovirus status with high specificity and sensitivity in both the original and validation cohorts. According to a later analysis, parvovirus B19, influenza, CMV and Epstein-Barr virus appeared linked to several top co-occurrence clusters. The presence/absence analyses assumed that sequencing depth was roughly uniform across donors, and that assumption may not be true. An earlier analysis of some 590 of the donors showed that most TCR beta V segments appeared in productive rearrangements either about 87% or about 30% of the time, which broadly matched IMGT annotations. A few of the identified cytomegalovirus-associated TCR beta chains were confirmed in vitro to be specific for cytomegalovirus antigens. Correlated functional status among segregating V segments might reflect linkage disequilibrium, but an unknown experimental factor could not be ruled out. In a later analysis, HLA-associated TCR beta chains were found to be more clonally expanded and to have lower generation probabilities than equally common non-associated chains. A further reported finding was that TCR beta sequences accurately predicted the HLA-A and HLA-B alleles for most subjects in the first cohort. It was suggested by the authors that the approach could potentially be generalized to other disease states and immunological phenotypes. Because some donors lacked HLA typing at each locus, the association tests relied only on the typed subset. A cluster of highly shared sequence variants was judged likely to be a technical artifact of the sequencing pipeline. Because counts were too low, more than 15 rarely observed V segments, including chromosome 9 orphons, were excluded from the earlier analysis of around 640 of the donors. A later analysis found that TCR association rates varied across HLA loci, with DRB1 alleles showing the most associated TCRs and HLA-C alleles the fewest. The study listed 164 TCR beta chains as associated with cytomegalovirus.

Concerning this clone: Its antigen remains undetermined. No base qualities exist here, and no much larger clone lies one base off it.

This sequence uses TRBV28 and TRBJ2-1; 12 bases in the junction line up with TRBD2. The TCR sequence derives from a woman in her twenties or thirties in good health and CMV-seropositive. The sample was PBMCs. The sequenced DNA is TGTGCCAGCAGTTTTCTGACTAGCGGGAGTATCGGCGATGAGCAGTTCTTC. The translation is CASSFLTSGSIGDEQFF.